This T cell receptor beta chain was obtained from a study of PD-L1 blockade in urothelial cancer. Study as a whole: In terms of prior chemotherapy, patients had received 0 to 3 regimens.

Repertoires were generated with immunoSEQ multiplex PCR, while TCRdb's copy carries only in-frame clones and drops some. The data hold about 39,000 clones, with approximately 89% observed a single time. Time point described: pretreatment peripheral blood. Deletions cut 2 bases from V and 6 bases from J, with 17 bases between. Germline lookup yields CDR1 SGHTA and CDR2 FQGNSA. This CDR3 contains 16 residues. This TCR came from a woman aged 60-75 years with urothelial cancer. The material sequenced was PBMCs, taken around atezolizumab (anti-PD-L1) treatment. The rearrangement joins TRBV7-2 to TRBJ2-1; D may be TRBD1 (6 bases). CDR3 DNA sequence: TGTGCCAGCAGCTTACAACAGGGCCGCGGTTTCAATGAGCAGTTCTTC. This encodes CASSLQQGRGFNEQFF.